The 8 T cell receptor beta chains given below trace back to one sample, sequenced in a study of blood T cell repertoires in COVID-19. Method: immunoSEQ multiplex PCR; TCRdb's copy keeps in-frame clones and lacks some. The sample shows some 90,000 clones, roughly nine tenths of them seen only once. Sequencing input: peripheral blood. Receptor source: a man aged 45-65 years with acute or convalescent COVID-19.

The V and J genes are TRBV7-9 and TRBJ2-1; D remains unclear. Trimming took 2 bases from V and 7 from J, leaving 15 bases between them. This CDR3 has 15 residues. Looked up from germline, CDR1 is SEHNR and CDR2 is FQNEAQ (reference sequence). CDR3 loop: CASSLPLDLANEQFF. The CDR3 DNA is TGTGCCAGCAGCTTACCCCTAGATTTAGCAAATGAGCAGTTCTTC.

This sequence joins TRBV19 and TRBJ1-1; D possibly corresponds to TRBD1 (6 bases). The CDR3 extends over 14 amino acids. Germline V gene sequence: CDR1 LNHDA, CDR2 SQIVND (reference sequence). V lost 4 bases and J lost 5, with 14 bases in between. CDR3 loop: CASSRGAQGTEAFF. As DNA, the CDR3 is TGTGCCAGTAGTAGAGGGGCCCAGGGGACTGAAGCTTTCTTT.

CDR3 sequence (DNA): TGCAGTGCTAGTCGGGGCCTGACTAGCGGGAGTAGTCCAGATACGCAGTATTTT. Its translation is CSASRGLTSGSSPDTQYF. The chain uses TRBV20-1 and TRBJ2-3; TRBD2 aligns across 12 bases. CDR3 length: 18 residues. Germline-derived CDR1 and CDR2 are DFQATT and SNEGSKA (reference sequence). J gave up 4 bases and V 3 bases, and 14 bases lay outside the gene matches.

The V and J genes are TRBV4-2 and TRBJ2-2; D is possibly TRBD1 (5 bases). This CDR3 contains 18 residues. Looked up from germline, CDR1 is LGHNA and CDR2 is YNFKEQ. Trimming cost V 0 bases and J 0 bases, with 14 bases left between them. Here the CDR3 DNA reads TGTGCCAGCAGCCAAGAGATTGGGGCCAGCTCGAACACCGGGGAGCTGTTTTTT. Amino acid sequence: CASSQEIGASSNTGELFF.

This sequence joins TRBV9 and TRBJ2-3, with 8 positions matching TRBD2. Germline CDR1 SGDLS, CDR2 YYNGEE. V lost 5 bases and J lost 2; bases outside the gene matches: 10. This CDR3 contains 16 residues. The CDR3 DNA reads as TGTGCCAGCAGTCTCAGCCCTAGCGGGTCCACAGATACGCAGTATTTT. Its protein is CASSLSPSGSTDTQYF.

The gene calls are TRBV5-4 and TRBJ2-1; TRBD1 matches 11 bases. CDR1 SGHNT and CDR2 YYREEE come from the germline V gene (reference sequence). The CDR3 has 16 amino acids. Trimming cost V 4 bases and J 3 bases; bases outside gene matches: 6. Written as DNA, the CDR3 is TGTGCCAGCAGCGAAGGGACAGGGGGTCTCTACAATGAGCAGTTCTTC. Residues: CASSEGTGGLYNEQFF. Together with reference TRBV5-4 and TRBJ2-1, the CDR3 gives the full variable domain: ETGVTQSPTHLIKTRGQQVTLRCSSQSGHNTVSWYQQALGQGPQFIFQYYREEENGRGNFPPRFSGLQFPNYSSELNVNALELDDSALYLCASSEGTGGLYNEQFFGPGTRLTVL.

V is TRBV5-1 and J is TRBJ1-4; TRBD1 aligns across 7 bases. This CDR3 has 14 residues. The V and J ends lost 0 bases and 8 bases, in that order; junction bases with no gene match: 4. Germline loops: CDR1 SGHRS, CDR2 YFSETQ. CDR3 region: CASSLVGDSEKLFF. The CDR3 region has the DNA TGCGCCAGCAGCTTGGTAGGGGACAGCGAAAAACTGTTTTTT.

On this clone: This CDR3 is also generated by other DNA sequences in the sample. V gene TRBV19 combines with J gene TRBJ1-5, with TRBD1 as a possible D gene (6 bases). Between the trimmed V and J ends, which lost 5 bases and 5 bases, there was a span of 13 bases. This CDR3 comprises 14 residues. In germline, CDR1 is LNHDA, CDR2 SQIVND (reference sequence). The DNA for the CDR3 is TGTGCCAGTAGTTTGGGTCAGGGGTATCAGCCCCAGCATTTT. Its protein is CASSLGQGYQPQHF.